This T cell receptor beta chain was found in a study of shared clonotypes between healthy human individuals. Study summary: The composition of the donors was two women and a few men aged 18 to 49. Three CD4 naive, three CD4 memory, two CD8 naive and one CD8 memory plate were used per donor. Regarding the study as a whole: The study found about 5% of naive CD4 clonotypes shared across four donors. Generally, estimated richness proved larger in naive subsets than it did in memory subsets.

Using immunoSEQ multiplex PCR, the repertoire was profiled, and TCRdb retains in-frame clones only, with some absent. Of around 1,900,000 clones in the sample, just over 90% are singletons; the top ten hold under 2%. This CDR3 comprises 13 residues. Per the germline V gene, CDR1 is SNHLY and CDR2 is FYNNEI. Trimming cost V 3 bases and J 4 bases, with 9 bases left between them. This clone was picked up a small number of times. Its specificity is not known. Selected positively for CCR7 and CD45RO-negative, naive CD8 cells excluded terminally differentiated effector memory CD45RA+ cells. The chain uses TRBV2 and TRBJ1-1; TRBD1 is a possible D gene (5 bases). The receptor was derived from a man between 18 and 29 years old in good health. Some clones in this sample may be carry-over from other donors' samples. The sequencing input was naive CD8+ T cells from PBMCs. CDR3 DNA: TGTGCCAGCAGTGATTGGCAGGGCACTGAAGCTTTCTTT. As protein: CASSDWQGTEAFF.